This T cell receptor beta chain emerged from a study of T cell repertoires in cytomegalovirus infection. In the study overall: Public TCR beta signatures indicated both CMV infection and matching HLA type. Study results and limitations: In two of eight donors, the top clonotype was HLA-C-restricted CMV-specific.

As for this clonotype: Its antigen is not known.

Trimming took 4 bases from V and 4 from J; bases not matched to a gene: 6. The CDR3 sequence is 15 residues long. Germline V gene lookup returns CDR1 KGHDR and CDR2 SFDVKD. TCRdb recomputed calls from the reads with MiXCR, one row per CDR3 protein. The sample includes hundreds of thousands of distinct CDR3 sequences, about 30% of them seen just once. This chain joins TRBV24-1 and TRBJ2-1; 7 bases line up with TRBD2. The sample was cultured PBMCs, taken from culture after CMV antigen stimulation. The receptor was derived from a human donor in good health (CMV status not recorded). Some clones in this sample may be carry-over from other donors' samples. In nucleotides, the CDR3 is TGTGCCACCAGTGACAGACTAGCCCGATACAATGAGCAGTTCTTC. Its translation is CATSDRLARYNEQFF.